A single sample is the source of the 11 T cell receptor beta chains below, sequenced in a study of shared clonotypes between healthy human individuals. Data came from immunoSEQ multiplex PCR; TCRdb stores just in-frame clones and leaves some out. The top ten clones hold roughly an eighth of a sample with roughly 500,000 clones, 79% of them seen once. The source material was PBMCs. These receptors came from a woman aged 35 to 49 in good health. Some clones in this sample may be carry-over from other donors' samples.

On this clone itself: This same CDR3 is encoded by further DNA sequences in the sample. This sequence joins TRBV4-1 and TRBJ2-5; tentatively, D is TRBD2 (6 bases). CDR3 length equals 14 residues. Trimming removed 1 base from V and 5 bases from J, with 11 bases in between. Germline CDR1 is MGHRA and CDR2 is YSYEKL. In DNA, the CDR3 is TGCGCCAGCAGCCAAGTGGAGGGTTTGGAGACCCAGTACTTC. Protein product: CASSQVEGLETQYF.

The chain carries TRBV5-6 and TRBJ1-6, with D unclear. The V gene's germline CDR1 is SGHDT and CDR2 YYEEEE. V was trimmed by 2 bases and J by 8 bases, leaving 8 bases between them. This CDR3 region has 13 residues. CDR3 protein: CASSLGRDSPLHF. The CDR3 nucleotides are TGTGCCAGCAGCTTAGGGCGAGATTCACCCCTCCACTTT.

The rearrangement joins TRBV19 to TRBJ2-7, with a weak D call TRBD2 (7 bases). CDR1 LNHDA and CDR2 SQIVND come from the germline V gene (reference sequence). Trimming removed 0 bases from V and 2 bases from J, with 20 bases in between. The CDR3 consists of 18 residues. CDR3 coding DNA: TGTGCCAGTAGTATAGATGTTGGGGACTACAGGGATACCTACGAGCAGTACTTC. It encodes CASSIDVGDYRDTYEQYF.

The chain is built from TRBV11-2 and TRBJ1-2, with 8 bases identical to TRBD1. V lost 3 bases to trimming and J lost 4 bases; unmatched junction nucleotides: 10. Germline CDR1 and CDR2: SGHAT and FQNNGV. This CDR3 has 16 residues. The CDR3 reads CASSFIRGRAPYGYTF. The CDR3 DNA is TGTGCCAGCAGCTTCATCAGGGGGCGCGCCCCCTATGGCTACACCTTC. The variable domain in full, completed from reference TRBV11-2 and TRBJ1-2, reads EAGVAQSPRYKIIEKRQSVAFWCNPISGHATLYWYQQILGQGPKLLIQFQNNGVVDDSQLPKDRFSAERLKGVDSTLKIQPAKLEDSAVYLCASSFIRGRAPYGYTFGSGTRLTVV.

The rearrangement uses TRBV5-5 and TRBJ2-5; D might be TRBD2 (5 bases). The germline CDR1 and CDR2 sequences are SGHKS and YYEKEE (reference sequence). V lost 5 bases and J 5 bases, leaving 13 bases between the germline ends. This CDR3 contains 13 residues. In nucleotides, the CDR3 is TGTGCCAGCAGTCGAGGAGGCGGGGAGACCCAGTACTTC. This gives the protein CASSRGGGETQYF.

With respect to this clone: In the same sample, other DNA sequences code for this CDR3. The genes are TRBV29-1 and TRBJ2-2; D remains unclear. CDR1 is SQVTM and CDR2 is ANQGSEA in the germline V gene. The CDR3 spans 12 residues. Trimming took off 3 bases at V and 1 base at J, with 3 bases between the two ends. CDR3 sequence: CSVEGNTGELFF. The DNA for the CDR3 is TGCAGCGTTGAGGGGAACACCGGGGAGCTGTTTTTT.

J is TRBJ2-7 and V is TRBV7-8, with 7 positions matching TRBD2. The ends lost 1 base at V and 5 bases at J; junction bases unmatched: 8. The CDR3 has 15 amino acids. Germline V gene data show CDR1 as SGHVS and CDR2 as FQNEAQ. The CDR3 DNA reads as TGTGCCAGCAGCTTAGGAGCTAGCGGCCGGGACGAGCAGTACTTC. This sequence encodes CASSLGASGRDEQYF.

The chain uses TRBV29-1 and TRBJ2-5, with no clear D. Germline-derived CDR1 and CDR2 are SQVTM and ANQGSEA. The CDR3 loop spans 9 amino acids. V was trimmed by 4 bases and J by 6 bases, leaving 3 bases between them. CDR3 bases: TGCAGCGTTGGGCAGACCCAGTACTTC. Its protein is CSVGQTQYF.

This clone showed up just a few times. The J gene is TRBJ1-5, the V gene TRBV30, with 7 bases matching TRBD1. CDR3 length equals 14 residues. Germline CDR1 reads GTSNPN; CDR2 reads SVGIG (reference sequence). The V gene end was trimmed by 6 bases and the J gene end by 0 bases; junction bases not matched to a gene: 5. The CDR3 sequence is CACTGAYSNQPQHF. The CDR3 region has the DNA TGTGCCTGTACAGGGGCGTATAGCAATCAGCCCCAGCATTTT.

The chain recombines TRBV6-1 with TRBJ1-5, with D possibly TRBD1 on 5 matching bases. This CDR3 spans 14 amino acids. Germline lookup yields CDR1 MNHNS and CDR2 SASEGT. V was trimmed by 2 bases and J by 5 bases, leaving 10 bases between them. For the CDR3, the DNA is TGTGCCAGCAGTGAAATGGGACTTGATCAGCCCCAGCATTTT. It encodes CASSEMGLDQPQHF.

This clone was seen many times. The CDR3 coding sequence is TGTGCCAGCAGCGCCAGGATGGAACACACCGGGGAGCTGTTTTTT. This translates into CASSARMEHTGELFF. This chain links TRBV9 with TRBJ2-2, with unresolved D. Germline CDR1 is SGDLS and CDR2 is YYNGEE. The CDR3 covers 15 residues. Between the trimmed V and J ends, which lost 3 bases and 3 bases, there was a span of 12 bases.